The 26 T cell receptor beta chains listed next were all sequenced from one sample in a study of blood T cells in healthy people across ages. The authors ran a second PCR of roughly 7 to 11 cycles using a sample-barcoded 5' primer and a J-beta primer mix. TCRdb fed the 5' RACE reads into MiXCR, producing one record per CDR3 protein. Here the sample spans about 720,000 distinct CDR3 sequences, 25% being singletons. This sample was also put to use in a study of T cells of mothers and their children.

The specimen sequenced was blood. The origin of the receptors is a boy younger than 18 in good health.

This clonotype has just a few counts. The chain combines TRBV20-1 with TRBJ2-7; D perhaps matches TRBD1 (6 bases). Germline V CDR1 and CDR2: DFQATT, SNEGSKA (reference sequence). The V end lost 0 bases, the J end lost 3 bases, and 15 bases lay between the germline ends. The CDR3 has 15 residues. This CDR3 is CSAREGQGIFYEQYF. CDR3 coding DNA: TGCAGTGCTAGAGAGGGGCAGGGGATTTTCTACGAGCAGTACTTC.

The chain combines TRBV7-2 with TRBJ2-1; 7 positions match TRBD2. After removal of 4 bases from V and 4 bases from J, the junction contained 4 bases not matched to a gene. Germline CDR1 SGHTA, CDR2 FQGNSA. The CDR3 spans 14 residues. The CDR3 region has the DNA TGTGCCAGCAGCTACAAGGGACTATACAATGAGCAGTTCTTC. Its protein product is CASSYKGLYNEQFF.

The V and J genes are TRBV29-1 and TRBJ2-5, with D unclear. The DNA end is a closer match to TRBJ2-1, so the J assignment may be wrong. Germline-derived CDR1 and CDR2 are SQVTM and ANQGSEA. The CDR3 has 12 amino acids. CDR3 amino acids: CSVPRTIDEQFF. For the CDR3, the DNA is TGCAGCGTTCCCCGGACGATCGATGAGCAGTTCTTC.

This clonotype was counted once. The rearrangement joins TRBV7-2 to TRBJ2-7; TRBD1 agrees at 12 bases. Germline V gene data show CDR1 as SGHTA and CDR2 as FQGNSA. The ends lost 5 bases at V and 6 bases at J; junction bases unmatched: 11. The length of the CDR3 is 16 residues. This CDR3 reads CASSRLGQGAVVEQYF. CDR3 nucleotides: TGTGCCAGCAGCCGTTTGGGACAGGGGGCGGTAGTCGAGCAGTACTTC.

The sample holds a few counts of this clonotype. The chain employs TRBV7-9 and TRBJ1-2, with a tentative D call TRBD1 (5 bases). V lost 4 bases to trimming and J lost 5 bases, with 14 bases between them. Germline CDR1 and CDR2: SEHNR and FQNEAQ (reference sequence). The CDR3 has 14 amino acids. CDR3 amino acids: CASSSAVRTYGYTF. CDR3 DNA: TGTGCCAGCAGCTCGGCCGTGAGGACATATGGCTACACCTTC.

This clonotype was detected a few times. This chain uses TRBV7-9 with TRBJ2-5; D is undetermined. Germline V gene data show CDR1 as SEHNR and CDR2 as FQNEAQ (reference sequence). CDR3 length: 13 amino acids. The V gene lost 3 bases and the J gene lost 2 bases, with 7 bases spanning the gap. The CDR3 region has the DNA TGTGCCAGCAGCTTGAAGCTACAAGAGACCCAGTACTTC. This translates into CASSLKLQETQYF.

This sequence joins TRBV7-9 and TRBJ2-1; D possibly corresponds to TRBD1 (6 bases). Germline V gene data show CDR1 as SEHNR and CDR2 as FQNEAQ (reference sequence). The CDR3 sequence is 14 residues long. Trimming stripped 4 bases from V and 6 bases from J, with 13 bases between. The CDR3 DNA reads TGTGCCAGCAGCTCACGATCAGGGGTCAATGAGCAGTTCTTC. Amino acids: CASSSRSGVNEQFF.

This clonotype has just a few counts. This sequence joins TRBV29-1 and TRBJ1-1; a possible D gene is TRBD1 (5 bases). Trimming removed 7 bases at V and 1 base at J, with 7 bases between. Looked up from germline, CDR1 is SQVTM and CDR2 is ANQGSEA. The CDR3 extends over 11 amino acids. The CDR3 nucleotides are TGCAGCGGGGGGGGGAACACTGAAGCTTTCTTT. This sequence encodes CSGGGNTEAFF.

A few counts support this clonotype. The V call is TRBV5-6, the J call TRBJ2-3; 9 bases are shared with TRBD2. CDR3 length equals 17 residues. V shed 4 bases and J 2 bases; nucleotides not matched to a gene: 11. The germline CDR1 and CDR2 sequences are SGHDT and YYEEEE. CDR3 protein: CASSILTSGFDTDTQYF. The CDR3 DNA reads as TGTGCCAGCAGCATCCTGACTAGCGGATTTGACACAGATACGCAGTATTTT.

Concerning this clonotype: A read error may explain this, as a much larger clone is one base away. The chain is built from TRBV6-2 or TRBV6-3 and TRBJ2-7; D is unclear. There are 11 residues in the CDR3. The ends were cut back, 2 bases at V and 5 bases at J, with 4 bases in the middle. Per the germline V gene, CDR1 is MNHEY and CDR2 is SVGEGT. This CDR3 reads CASSYNDEQYF. CDR3 coding DNA: TGTGCCAGCAGTTACAACGACGAGCAGTACTTC.

This clonotype has only a few counts. The chain carries TRBV2 and TRBJ2-5; 11 bases match TRBD1. The V and J ends lost 4 bases and 2 bases, in that order; junction bases with no gene match: 6. The CDR3 length is 16 residues. Germline V lookup: CDR1 SNHLY, CDR2 FYNNEI. The CDR3, as DNA: TGTGCCAGCAGTGCGGACAGGGGGCAATCACAAGAGACCCAGTACTTC. This codes for CASSADRGQSQETQYF.

J is TRBJ2-5 and V is TRBV6-2 or TRBV6-3; D is unclear. The better agreement between TRBJ2-1 and the DNA end casts doubt on the J call. Per germline, CDR1 MNHEY and CDR2 SVGEGT. CDR3 length: 13 residues. The CDR3 coding sequence is TGTGCCAGCAGTTATGTCTATGCGGATGAGCAGTTCTTC. Translated: CASSYVYADEQFF.

CDR3 loop: CASRPRQRNTGELFF. Here the CDR3 DNA reads TGTGCCAGCAGACCGAGACAGAGAAACACCGGGGAGCTGTTTTTT. V and J are TRBV6-5 and TRBJ2-2, with D perhaps TRBD1 (5 bases). The CDR3 sequence is 15 residues long. Between the trimmed V and J ends, which lost 6 bases and 2 bases, there was a span of 13 bases. Germline CDR1 and CDR2: MNHEY and SVGAGI.

DNA of the CDR3: TGTGCCAGCAACAGCGGGAGAGGAGAGACCCAGTACTTC. Translation: CASNSGRGETQYF. This rearrangement joins TRBV28 to TRBJ2-7, with 8 bases that match TRBD2. TRBJ2-5 matches the DNA end more closely, so the J call is doubtful. The germline V gene has CDR1 MDHEN and CDR2 SYDVKM. The CDR3 sequence is 13 residues long.

The chain couples TRBV28 to TRBJ2-1; D gene ambiguous. TRBJ2-7 matches the DNA end more closely, so the J call is doubtful. Germline CDR1 and CDR2: MDHEN and SYDVKM. The CDR3 loop spans 11 amino acids. CDR3 amino acids: CASSSANEQYF. CDR3 nucleotides: TGTGCCAGCAGTTCTGCGAACGAGCAGTACTTC.

This clonotype was seen a handful of times. The CDR3 DNA reads as TGCGCCAGCAGCCAAGGTTTAGCGGGAGAGCGCTACGAGCAGTACTTC. Encoded protein: CASSQGLAGERYEQYF. The V call is TRBV4-3, the J call TRBJ2-7, with 9 bases fitting TRBD2. This CDR3 has 16 residues. V was clipped by 1 base and J by 3 bases; unmatched bases: 7. The germline V gene has CDR1 LGHNA and CDR2 YSLEER.

This clonotype was detected a few times. The rearrangement links TRBV5-1 to TRBJ1-1; D is ambiguous. V was cut by 2 bases and J by 3 bases, with 11 bases left in between. Germline CDR1 SGHRS, CDR2 YFSETQ. The CDR3 runs to 14 residues. CDR3 residues: CASSLRTSDTEAFF. CDR3 in DNA: TGCGCCAGCAGCTTAAGGACCAGTGACACTGAAGCTTTCTTT.

This clonotype was detected only a few times. The V call is TRBV4-3, the J call TRBJ2-5, with 8 nucleotides matching TRBD1. CDR3 length equals 14 residues. Losses at the gene ends were 4 bases for V and 5 bases for J; bases not matched to a gene: 6. CDR1 is LGHNA, CDR2 YSLEER, per germline. CDR3 sequence: CASSPTNRGETQYF. The CDR3 coding sequence is TGCGCCAGCAGCCCGACCAACAGGGGGGAGACCCAGTACTTC.

This clonotype appeared many times. The rearrangement links TRBV5-5 to TRBJ2-5; 7 bases map to TRBD1. This CDR3 is 16 amino acids long. Trimming cost V 0 bases and J 2 bases; bases outside gene matches: 7. Germline values: CDR1 SGHKS, CDR2 YYEKEE (reference sequence). CDR3 DNA sequence: TGTGCCAGCAGCTTGGGTACAGGGGCTAGTCAAGAGACCCAGTACTTC. Translation: CASSLGTGASQETQYF.

The chain joins TRBV5-1 to TRBJ1-2, with a tentative D call TRBD1 (6 bases). The CDR3 spans 13 residues. Trimming pared 2 bases from V and 6 bases from J, leaving 11 bases between. CDR1 is SGHRS, CDR2 YFSETQ, per germline. The DNA for the CDR3 is TGCGCCAGCAGCTTACAGGGTACTGATGGCTACACCTTC. Translated, it gives CASSLQGTDGYTF. The complete variable domain, with remaining parts taken from reference TRBV5-1 and TRBJ1-2, reads KAGVTQTPRYLIKTRGQQVTLSCSPISGHRSVSWYQQTPGQGLQFLFEYFSETQRNKGNFPGRFSGRQFSNSRSEMNVSTLELGDSALYLCASSLQGTDGYTFGSGTRLTVV.

This clonotype was counted many times. V and J are TRBV29-1 and TRBJ1-2; D might be TRBD1 (5 bases). This CDR3 is 13 amino acids long. Germline-derived CDR1 and CDR2 are SQVTM and ANQGSEA. V shed 4 bases and J shed 7 bases, with 16 bases lying between them. CDR3: CSVVRGSKGGYTF. The CDR3 nucleotides are TGCAGCGTTGTCCGGGGGAGCAAGGGTGGCTACACCTTC.

V gene TRBV11-2 combines with J gene TRBJ2-4; D uncertain. Trimming left V 6 bases short and J 2 bases short, with 14 bases between. The germline gives CDR1 SGHAT, CDR2 FQNNGV. The CDR3 is 15 amino acids. The CDR3 spells CASRVRSPPKNIQYF. CDR3 bases: TGTGCCAGCAGAGTACGGTCGCCCCCCAAAAACATTCAGTACTTC.

This chain joins TRBV20-1 and TRBJ2-7; D is unresolved. CDR3 length equals 13 residues. Looked up from germline, CDR1 is DFQATT and CDR2 is SNEGSKA (reference sequence). Trimming removed 3 bases from V and 1 base from J, with 10 bases in between. This CDR3 is CSASSADSYEQYF. The CDR3, as DNA: TGCAGTGCTAGCTCCGCGGATTCCTACGAGCAGTACTTC.

This clonotype appeared a few times. This chain connects TRBV10-3 to TRBJ2-3, with a tentative D call TRBD1 (6 bases). V was trimmed by 10 bases and J by 0 bases, leaving 14 bases between them. The germline V gene has CDR1 ENHRY and CDR2 SYGVKD. CDR3 size: 14 residues. In DNA, the CDR3 is TGTGCCAGTTCGGACAGTCCTAGCACAGATACGCAGTATTTT. The encoded protein is CASSDSPSTDTQYF.

The chain uses TRBV7-2 and TRBJ2-7, with D maybe TRBD2 (7 bases). Between the trimmed V and J ends, which lost 6 bases and 3 bases, there was a span of 15 bases. The germline V gene encodes CDR1 SGHTA and CDR2 FQGNSA. This CDR3 spans 14 amino acids. The CDR3 sequence is CASRLRGGDYEQYF. For the CDR3, the DNA is TGTGCCAGCAGATTGAGGGGGGGTGACTACGAGCAGTACTTC.

This chain uses TRBV9 with TRBJ2-1; 10 nucleotides agree with TRBD2. Trimming cost V 3 bases and J 5 bases; bases outside gene matches: 5. The CDR3 spans 15 residues. Germline assignment: CDR1 SGDLS and CDR2 YYNGEE. The CDR3 here is CASSASSGGNNEQFF. The CDR3 DNA is TGTGCCAGCAGCGCCTCTAGCGGGGGAAACAATGAGCAGTTCTTC.